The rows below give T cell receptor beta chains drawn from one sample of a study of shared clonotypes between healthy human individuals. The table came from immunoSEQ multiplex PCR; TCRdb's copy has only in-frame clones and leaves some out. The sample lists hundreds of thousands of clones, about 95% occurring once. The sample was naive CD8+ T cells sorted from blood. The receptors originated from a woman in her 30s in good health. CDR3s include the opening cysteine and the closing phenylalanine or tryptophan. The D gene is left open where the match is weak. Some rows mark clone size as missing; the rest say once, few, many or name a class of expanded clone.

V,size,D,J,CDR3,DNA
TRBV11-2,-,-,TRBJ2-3,CASSLRGGDTQYF,TGTGCCAGCAGCTTACGGGGAGGTGATACGCAGTATTTT
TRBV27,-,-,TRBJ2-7,CASSEFFGREQYF,TGTGCCAGCTCTGAGTTTTTTGGGCGGGAGCAGTACTTC
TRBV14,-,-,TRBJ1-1,CASSQDLNTEAFF,TGTGCCAGCAGCCAAGACTTGAACACTGAAGCTTTCTTT
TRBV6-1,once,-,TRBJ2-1,CASSEYKQFF,TGTGCCAGCAGTGAATACAAGCAGTTCTTC
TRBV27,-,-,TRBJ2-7,CASSLTAAGHEQYF,TGTGCCAGCAGTCTGACAGCCGCGGGCCACGAGCAGTACTTC
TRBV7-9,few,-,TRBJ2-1,CASSFPSNEQFF,TGTGCCAGCAGCTTCCCGAGCAATGAGCAGTTCTTC
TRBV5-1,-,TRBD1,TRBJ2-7,CASSGTGGYEQYF,TGCGCCAGCTCCGGGACAGGGGGCTACGAGCAGTACTTC
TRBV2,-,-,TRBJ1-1,CASRDPDSTDTEAFF,TGTGCCAGCAGGGACCCCGACTCCACGGACACTGAAGCTTTCTTT
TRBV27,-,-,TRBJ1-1,CASSFSTGEEAFF,TGTGCCAGCAGTTTTTCGACCGGCGAAGAAGCTTTCTTT
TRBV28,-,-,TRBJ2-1,CASSFLLTSYNEQFF,TGTGCCAGCAGTTTTTTACTAACCTCCTACAATGAGCAGTTCTTC
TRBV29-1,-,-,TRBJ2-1,CSPGTGTYNEQFF,TGCAGCCCGGGGACGGGCACCTACAATGAGCAGTTCTTC
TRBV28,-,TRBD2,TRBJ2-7,CASSPLAGGSYEQYF,TGTGCCAGCAGTCCCCTAGCGGGGGGCTCCTACGAGCAGTACTTC
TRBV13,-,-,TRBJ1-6,CASRGGDSPLHF,TGTGCCAGCAGGGGCGGGGATTCACCCCTCCACTTT
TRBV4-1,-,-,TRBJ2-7,CASSLRGSDYEQYF,TGCGCCAGCAGCCTCAGGGGTAGCGACTACGAGCAGTACTTC
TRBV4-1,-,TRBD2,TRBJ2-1,CASRATSGHTYNEQFF,TGCGCCAGCAGGGCGACTAGCGGGCATACCTACAATGAGCAGTTCTTC
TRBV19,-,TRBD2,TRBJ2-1,CASSIGVVGRGSYNEQFF,TGTGCCAGTAGTATAGGGGTAGTAGGGCGGGGGTCCTACAATGAGCAGTTCTTC